This T cell receptor (beta chain) originates from a study of control samples from healthy donors and cancer patients. Generated by immunoSEQ multiplex PCR, the TCRdb table keeps only in-frame clones and is missing some. The table lists fewer than 90,000 clones, 84% of them singletons. The CDR3 contains 15 residues. Trimming pared 1 base from V and 1 base from J, leaving 10 bases between. The germline CDR1 and CDR2 sequences are SGHAT and FQNNGV. The genes are TRBV11-2 and TRBJ1-1, with no clear D. The sequenced sample was blood. The TCR comes from a man aged 45 to 65 in good health. The CDR3: CASSLGLERNTEAFF. CDR3 bases: TGTGCCAGCAGCTTAGGCCTGGAGAGGAACACTGAAGCTTTCTTT.